This is a list of T cell receptor beta chains from one sample in a study of T-cell memory formation after mild COVID-19. TCRdb processed the 5' RACE reads anew with MiXCR; each CDR3 protein has one entry. The repertoire has roughly 600,000 distinct CDR3 sequences, approximately 18% of them found once; the top ten carry around 12%. The sequenced sample consisted of PBMCs or a T cell subset sorted from them (not recorded which). These TCRs come from an adult woman who had mild COVID-19 (a few samples of this study predate the infection). Cell type and time point are not known. CDR3s include the opening cysteine and the closing phenylalanine or tryptophan. Each record gives: clone size, D gene, J gene, V gene, CDR3 protein, CDR3 DNA. The D gene is left open where the match is weak. The size entry is marked missing in some rows and otherwise reads once, few, many or a size class.

clone_size: many
d_call: -
j_call: TRBJ1-5
v_call: TRBV11-3
cdr3_aa: CASSLLYGQPQHF
cdr3_nt: TGTGCCAGCAGCCTCCTCTACGGCCAGCCCCAGCATTTT

clone_size: many
d_call: TRBD2
j_call: TRBJ2-3
v_call: TRBV19
cdr3_aa: CASRTSGRTDTQYF
cdr3_nt: TGTGCCAGTCGGACTAGCGGGAGAACAGATACGCAGTATTTT

clone_size: -
d_call: TRBD2
j_call: TRBJ2-5
v_call: TRBV7-9
cdr3_aa: CASSSSSGGREETQYF
cdr3_nt: TGTGCCAGCAGCTCATCTAGCGGGGGGCGGGAAGAGACCCAGTACTTC

clone_size: few
d_call: -
j_call: TRBJ1-1
v_call: TRBV5-1
cdr3_aa: CASSLYGGPGVNTEAFF
cdr3_nt: TGCGCCAGCAGCTTGTACGGGGGCCCGGGGGTGAACACTGAAGCTTTCTTT

clone_size: -
d_call: -
j_call: TRBJ2-7
v_call: TRBV20-1
cdr3_aa: CSAVGNYEQYF
cdr3_nt: TGCAGTGCTGTCGGCAATTACGAGCAGTACTTC

clone_size: -
d_call: -
j_call: TRBJ2-1
v_call: TRBV9
cdr3_aa: CASSASTLNEQFF
cdr3_nt: TGTGCCAGCAGCGCATCTACGTTGAATGAGCAGTTCTTC

clone_size: -
d_call: -
j_call: TRBJ2-2
v_call: TRBV7-9
cdr3_aa: CASSSGQNPFPGELFF
cdr3_nt: TGTGCCAGCAGTAGCGGACAGAATCCATTTCCCGGGGAGCTGTTTTTT

clone_size: -
d_call: TRBD2
j_call: TRBJ2-1
v_call: TRBV4-2
cdr3_aa: CASSQDLGGSSYNEQFF
cdr3_nt: TGTGCCAGCAGCCAAGATCTGGGCGGGAGCTCCTACAATGAGCAGTTCTTC

clone_size: -
d_call: TRBD2
j_call: TRBJ2-7
v_call: TRBV30
cdr3_aa: CAWRPAGGIYEQYF
cdr3_nt: TGTGCCTGGAGGCCAGCGGGGGGAATATACGAGCAGTACTTC

clone_size: -
d_call: -
j_call: TRBJ2-2
v_call: TRBV30
cdr3_aa: CAWISESRRDTGELFF
cdr3_nt: TGTGCCTGGATAAGTGAATCCAGGAGGGACACCGGGGAGCTGTTTTTT

clone_size: few
d_call: TRBD2
j_call: TRBJ2-5
v_call: TRBV2
cdr3_aa: CANREDARETQYF
cdr3_nt: TGTGCCAACCGGGAGGATGCACGAGAGACCCAGTACTTC

clone_size: few
d_call: -
j_call: TRBJ2-5
v_call: TRBV12-5
cdr3_aa: CASGLVVTSRGETQYF
cdr3_nt: TGTGCTAGTGGTTTGGTAGTTACTAGTCGCGGGGAGACCCAGTACTTC

clone_size: few
d_call: TRBD1
j_call: TRBJ1-1
v_call: TRBV6-5
cdr3_aa: CASIKTRQGAGGAFF
cdr3_nt: TGTGCCAGCATTAAAACCCGACAGGGGGCAGGTGGAGCTTTCTTT

clone_size: -
d_call: -
j_call: TRBJ2-2
v_call: TRBV18
cdr3_aa: CASSPQQDTGELFF
cdr3_nt: TGTGCCAGCTCACCGCAACAGGACACCGGGGAGCTGTTTTTT

clone_size: once
d_call: TRBD1
j_call: TRBJ2-7
v_call: TRBV30
cdr3_aa: CAAGTAIPYEQYF
cdr3_nt: TGTGCCGCAGGGACAGCCATTCCCTACGAGCAGTACTTC

clone_size: -
d_call: TRBD2
j_call: TRBJ2-3
v_call: TRBV20-1
cdr3_aa: CSARGGRAADTQYF
cdr3_nt: TGCAGTGCTAGGGGCGGGAGGGCGGCAGATACGCAGTATTTT

clone_size: -
d_call: TRBD2
j_call: TRBJ2-7
v_call: TRBV12-3/TRBV12-4
cdr3_aa: CASRGGGTDEQYF
cdr3_nt: TGTGCCAGCAGAGGCGGGGGGACGGACGAGCAGTACTTC

clone_size: few
d_call: -
j_call: TRBJ2-4
v_call: TRBV20-1
cdr3_aa: CSARRHVQYF
cdr3_nt: TGCAGTGCTAGGAGACACGTTCAGTACTTC

clone_size: few
d_call: -
j_call: TRBJ2-6
v_call: TRBV14
cdr3_aa: CASSQYGANVLTF
cdr3_nt: TGTGCCAGCAGCCAGTACGGGGCCAACGTCCTGACTTTC

clone_size: -
d_call: TRBD1
j_call: TRBJ1-4
v_call: TRBV7-8
cdr3_aa: CASFLGPGQGNEKLFF
cdr3_nt: TGTGCCAGCTTTCTTGGGCCGGGACAGGGGAATGAAAAACTGTTTTTT

clone_size: few
d_call: -
j_call: TRBJ2-1
v_call: TRBV5-1
cdr3_aa: CASSPVATTYNEQFF
cdr3_nt: TGCGCCAGCAGCCCGGTGGCTACTACCTACAATGAGCAGTTCTTC

clone_size: few
d_call: TRBD1
j_call: TRBJ2-2
v_call: TRBV29-1
cdr3_aa: CSVLTGTGTGELFF
cdr3_nt: TGCAGCGTCTTGACAGGGACCGGGACCGGGGAGCTGTTTTTT

clone_size: few
d_call: -
j_call: TRBJ1-3
v_call: TRBV7-8
cdr3_aa: CASSSPTGSSGNTIYF
cdr3_nt: TGTGCCAGCAGCTCCCCGACGGGGAGCTCTGGAAACACCATATATTTT

clone_size: -
d_call: TRBD2
j_call: TRBJ2-1
v_call: TRBV3-1
cdr3_aa: CASGLAGALDEQFF
cdr3_nt: TGTGCCAGCGGACTAGCGGGAGCGTTGGATGAGCAGTTCTTC

clone_size: few
d_call: -
j_call: TRBJ2-1
v_call: TRBV7-2
cdr3_aa: CASSLGGRGPYNEQFF
cdr3_nt: TGTGCCAGCAGCTTAGGTGGCAGGGGTCCCTACAATGAGCAGTTCTTC

clone_size: once
d_call: -
j_call: TRBJ1-6
v_call: TRBV3-1
cdr3_aa: CASSQDTSPLHF
cdr3_nt: TGTGCCAGCAGCCAAGATACTTCACCCCTCCACTTT

clone_size: few
d_call: -
j_call: TRBJ2-7
v_call: TRBV21-1
cdr3_aa: CASVPYEQYF
cdr3_nt: TGTGCCAGCGTCCCTTACGAGCAGTACTTC

clone_size: few
d_call: -
j_call: TRBJ2-7
v_call: TRBV12-3/TRBV12-4
cdr3_aa: CASSFLPVLREQYF
cdr3_nt: TGTGCCAGCAGTTTCCTACCAGTCCTACGCGAGCAGTACTTC

clone_size: -
d_call: -
j_call: TRBJ2-3
v_call: TRBV19
cdr3_aa: CASSIGFGTDTQYF
cdr3_nt: TGTGCCAGTAGTATCGGATTTGGCACAGATACGCAGTATTTT

clone_size: -
d_call: -
j_call: TRBJ1-2
v_call: TRBV28
cdr3_aa: CASSLWDGGYTF
cdr3_nt: TGTGCCAGCAGTTTATGGGACGGTGGCTACACCTTC

clone_size: -
d_call: -
j_call: TRBJ1-1
v_call: TRBV5-5
cdr3_aa: CASSLFPPEAFF
cdr3_nt: TGTGCCAGCAGCTTGTTTCCCCCTGAAGCTTTCTTT

clone_size: -
d_call: -
j_call: TRBJ1-4
v_call: TRBV29-1
cdr3_aa: CSARGAGEKLFF
cdr3_nt: TGCAGCGCCCGGGGGGCGGGTGAAAAACTGTTTTTT

clone_size: -
d_call: -
j_call: TRBJ2-5
v_call: TRBV11-2
cdr3_aa: CASSLDIMGTQYF
cdr3_nt: TGTGCCAGCAGCTTAGATATAATGGGGACCCAGTACTTC

clone_size: few
d_call: TRBD2
j_call: TRBJ2-3
v_call: TRBV29-1
cdr3_aa: CSVGASGRGGRTDTQYF
cdr3_nt: TGCAGCGTTGGAGCTAGCGGGAGGGGGGGTCGCACAGATACGCAGTATTTT

clone_size: few
d_call: TRBD2
j_call: TRBJ2-1
v_call: TRBV18
cdr3_aa: CASSPRTSGSDEQFF
cdr3_nt: TGTGCCAGCTCACCCCGGACTAGCGGGAGTGATGAGCAGTTCTTC

clone_size: few
d_call: TRBD1
j_call: TRBJ2-3
v_call: TRBV14
cdr3_aa: CASSQGWDRDTQYF
cdr3_nt: TGTGCCAGCAGCCAAGGGTGGGACAGGGATACGCAGTATTTT

clone_size: -
d_call: TRBD1
j_call: TRBJ2-4
v_call: TRBV3-1
cdr3_aa: CASRTTGAPSNIQYF
cdr3_nt: TGTGCCAGCAGAACGACAGGGGCCCCAAGTAACATTCAGTACTTC

clone_size: -
d_call: TRBD1
j_call: TRBJ2-2
v_call: TRBV7-2
cdr3_aa: CASSRDRGEAGELFF
cdr3_nt: TGTGCCAGCAGCCGGGACAGGGGAGAGGCCGGGGAGCTGTTTTTT

clone_size: many
d_call: -
j_call: TRBJ2-3
v_call: TRBV7-2
cdr3_aa: CASSSNGGRTDTQYF
cdr3_nt: TGTGCCAGCAGCTCCAACGGGGGAAGGACCGATACGCAGTATTTT

clone_size: -
d_call: -
j_call: TRBJ2-1
v_call: TRBV5-1
cdr3_aa: CASSLEGGGWDEQFF
cdr3_nt: TGCGCCAGCAGCTTGGAAGGAGGAGGGTGGGATGAGCAGTTCTTC

clone_size: few
d_call: -
j_call: TRBJ1-5
v_call: TRBV6-5
cdr3_aa: CASSYSQGHNQPQHF
cdr3_nt: TGTGCCAGCAGTTACTCCCAGGGCCATAATCAGCCCCAGCATTTT

clone_size: -
d_call: TRBD1
j_call: TRBJ2-5
v_call: TRBV20-1
cdr3_aa: CSARGQGGHAAQYF
cdr3_nt: TGCAGTGCTAGAGGACAGGGGGGGCACGCGGCCCAGTACTTC

clone_size: few
d_call: TRBD1
j_call: TRBJ2-6
v_call: TRBV11-2
cdr3_aa: CASSKDRVSPGANVLTF
cdr3_nt: TGTGCCAGCAGCAAAGACAGGGTGAGCCCTGGGGCCAACGTCCTGACTTTC

clone_size: -
d_call: TRBD2
j_call: TRBJ2-3
v_call: TRBV27
cdr3_aa: CASSLFGLAGARF
cdr3_nt: TGTGCCAGCAGTTTATTTGGGCTAGCGGGGGCGCGGTTT

clone_size: -
d_call: -
j_call: TRBJ2-7
v_call: TRBV12-3/TRBV12-4
cdr3_aa: CASSFGVVSSYEQYF
cdr3_nt: TGTGCCAGCAGTTTCGGGGTGGTAAGCTCCTACGAGCAGTACTTC

clone_size: few
d_call: TRBD2
j_call: TRBJ2-1
v_call: TRBV2
cdr3_aa: CASRLTSGDNEQFF
cdr3_nt: TGTGCCAGCAGGTTGACTAGCGGTGACAATGAGCAGTTCTTC

clone_size: few
d_call: -
j_call: TRBJ1-2
v_call: TRBV24-1
cdr3_aa: CATSAGARGYTF
cdr3_nt: TGTGCCACCAGTGCAGGGGCGCGAGGCTACACCTTC

clone_size: -
d_call: -
j_call: TRBJ1-1
v_call: TRBV29-1
cdr3_aa: CSVEDLGATEAFF
cdr3_nt: TGCAGCGTTGAAGATCTGGGCGCGACTGAAGCTTTCTTT

clone_size: -
d_call: -
j_call: TRBJ1-4
v_call: TRBV7-2
cdr3_aa: CASSSTYTTNEKLFF
cdr3_nt: TGTGCCAGCAGCTCAACCTACACAACTAATGAAAAACTGTTTTTT

clone_size: few
d_call: -
j_call: TRBJ2-7
v_call: TRBV4-1
cdr3_aa: CASAHSRSYEQYF
cdr3_nt: TGCGCCAGCGCACACAGCCGCTCCTACGAGCAGTACTTC

clone_size: few
d_call: -
j_call: TRBJ1-1
v_call: TRBV15
cdr3_aa: CATSQTGPMNTEAFF
cdr3_nt: TGTGCCACCAGCCAGACGGGACCCATGAACACTGAAGCTTTCTTT

clone_size: -
d_call: TRBD2
j_call: TRBJ2-3
v_call: TRBV7-9
cdr3_aa: CASSRTSGVILSTDTQYF
cdr3_nt: TGTGCCAGCAGCAGGACTAGCGGGGTGATATTAAGCACAGATACGCAGTATTTT

clone_size: -
d_call: -
j_call: TRBJ2-7
v_call: TRBV5-6
cdr3_aa: CASSLRDTFSYEQYF
cdr3_nt: TGTGCCAGCAGCCTCCGGGACACCTTCTCCTACGAGCAGTACTTC

clone_size: few
d_call: -
j_call: TRBJ1-2
v_call: TRBV20-1
cdr3_aa: CSAGWGEGYGYTF
cdr3_nt: TGCAGTGCTGGATGGGGGGAGGGTTATGGCTACACCTTC

clone_size: -
d_call: -
j_call: TRBJ2-7
v_call: TRBV7-9
cdr3_aa: CASSSRQKYEQYF
cdr3_nt: TGTGCCAGCAGCTCCCGACAGAAGTACGAGCAGTACTTC

clone_size: -
d_call: -
j_call: TRBJ2-3
v_call: TRBV7-2
cdr3_aa: CASSFRGGRDTQYF
cdr3_nt: TGTGCCAGCAGCTTCAGGGGAGGGAGAGATACGCAGTATTTT

clone_size: few
d_call: -
j_call: TRBJ2-1
v_call: TRBV7-2
cdr3_aa: CASSFHRAGGNEQFF
cdr3_nt: TGTGCCAGCAGCTTTCATAGGGCCGGGGGCAATGAGCAGTTCTTC